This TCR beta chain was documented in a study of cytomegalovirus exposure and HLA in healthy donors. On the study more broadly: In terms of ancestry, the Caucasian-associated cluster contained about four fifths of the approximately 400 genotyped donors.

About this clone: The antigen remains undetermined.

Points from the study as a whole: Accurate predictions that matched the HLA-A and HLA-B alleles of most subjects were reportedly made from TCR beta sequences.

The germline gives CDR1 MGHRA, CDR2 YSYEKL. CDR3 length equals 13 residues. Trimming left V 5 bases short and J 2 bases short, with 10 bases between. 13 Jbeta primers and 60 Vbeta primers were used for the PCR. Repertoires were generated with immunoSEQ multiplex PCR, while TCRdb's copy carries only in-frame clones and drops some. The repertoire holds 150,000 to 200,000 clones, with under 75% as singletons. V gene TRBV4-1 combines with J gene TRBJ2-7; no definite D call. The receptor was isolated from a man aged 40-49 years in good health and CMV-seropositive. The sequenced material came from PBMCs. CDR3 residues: CASSELFAYEQYF. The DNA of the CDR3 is TGCGCCAGCAGCGAACTTTTCGCCTACGAGCAGTACTTC.